This entry features one TCR beta chain sequence. Its specificity is not known. Other DNA sequences in the same sample also yield this CDR3. Clones were read by immunoSEQ multiplex PCR, and TCRdb kept only the in-frame ones, dropping some. The table lists about 700,000 clones, 92% of them singletons, with about 24% in the top ten. The sample originates from a study of shared clonotypes between healthy human individuals. Findings and caveats of the study: Investigators collected only blood, and repertoires in tissues likely differ.

The CDR3 has 12 residues. The ends were cut back, 3 bases at V and 2 bases at J, with 5 bases in the middle. Germline values: CDR1 SEHNR, CDR2 FQNEAQ (reference sequence). Terminally differentiated effector memory CD45RA+ cells were left out of the naive CD8 fraction, which was CD45RO-negative and positively selected for CCR7. J is TRBJ2-7 and V is TRBV7-9; D uncertain. The receptor was isolated from a man aged 25-40 years in good health. Sequenced input: naive CD8+ T cells sorted from blood. The CDR3 spells CASSFSPYEQYF. The CDR3 nucleotides read TGTGCCAGCAGCTTTTCACCCTACGAGCAGTACTTC. Filled out from reference TRBV7-9 and TRBJ2-7, the complete variable domain reads DTGVSQNPRHKITKRGQNVTFRCDPISEHNRLYWYRQTLGQGPEFLTYFQNEAQLEKSRLLSDRFSAERPKGSFSTLEIQRTEQGDSAMYLCASSFSPYEQYFGPGTRLTVT.